This entry lists 5 T cell receptor beta chains sequenced from one sample in a study of technical replicates of blood from a few donors. Sequenced by immunoSEQ multiplex PCR; TCRdb stores in-frame clones only, minus some. The data show 65,000 to 90,000 clones, 85% to 95% seen once. Source material: T cells isolated from PBMCs. These receptors originate from a human donor in good health.

The rearrangement joins TRBV2 to TRBJ2-7; 7 nucleotides agree with TRBD2. CDR3 length: 14 amino acids. The V and J ends lost 9 bases and 0 bases, in that order; junction bases with no gene match: 8. Germline CDR1 SNHLY, CDR2 FYNNEI. In DNA form, the CDR3 reads TGTGCCAGTTCGTGGGAGGGGATCTCCTACGAGCAGTACTTC. Translated, it gives CASSWEGISYEQYF.

This rearrangement joins TRBV6-1 to TRBJ2-7, with D possibly TRBD1 on 5 matching bases. Germline values: CDR1 MNHNS, CDR2 SASEGT. The CDR3 has 12 residues. Trimming removed 5 bases from V and 3 bases from J, with 8 bases in between. The CDR3 is CASSPQGYEQYF. CDR3 coding DNA: TGTGCCAGCAGTCCCCAGGGCTACGAGCAGTACTTC.

This sequence joins TRBV2 and TRBJ2-5, with 9 nucleotides matching TRBD2. The germline V gene encodes CDR1 SNHLY and CDR2 FYNNEI. The junction had 3 bases not matched to a gene; V was cut back by 4 bases and J by 0 bases. The CDR3 totals 15 residues. For the CDR3, the DNA is TGTGCCAGCAGTGGACTAGCGGAGTACCAAGAGACCCAGTACTTC. Translated, it gives CASSGLAEYQETQYF. Based on the CDR3 plus reference TRBV2 and TRBJ2-5, the full variable domain is EPEVTQTPSHQVTQMGQEVILRCVPISNHLYFYWYRQILGQKVEFLVSFYNNEISEKSEIFDDQFSVERPDGSNFTLKIRSTKLEDSAMYFCASSGLAEYQETQYFGPGTRLLVL.

The CDR3 sequence: CASSLAVNNEQFF. CDR3 coding DNA: TGTGCCAGCAGCTTAGCGGTTAACAATGAGCAGTTCTTC. V is TRBV11-3 and J is TRBJ2-1; D remains ambiguous. The CDR3 is 13 amino acids. The V end was cut by 1 base, the J end by 5 bases, with 6 bases between. From germline, CDR1 is SGHNT and CDR2 YENEEA. Based on the CDR3 plus reference TRBV11-3 and TRBJ2-1, the full variable domain is EAGVVQSPRYKIIEKKQPVAFWCNPISGHNTLYWYLQNLGQGPELLIRYENEEAVDDSQLPKDRFSAERLKGVDSTLKIQPAELGDSAVYLCASSLAVNNEQFFGPGTRLTVL.

A single count supports this clone. The chain couples TRBV2 to TRBJ2-1, with a weak D call TRBD1 (5 bases). From germline, CDR1 is SNHLY and CDR2 FYNNEI. V lost 6 bases and J 6 bases, leaving 9 bases between the germline ends. This CDR3 region has 12 residues. In nucleotides, the CDR3 is TGTGCCAGCAGAGGTGACAGCAATGAGCAGTTCTTC. Amino acid sequence: CASRGDSNEQFF.